This T cell receptor (beta chain) was sequenced in a study of blood T cell repertoires in COVID-19. For the study at large: From the United States, Italy and Spain came samples of acute and convalescent COVID-19. T cells, B-cell-depleted T cells, or PBMCs provided the cDNA or gDNA that served as material.

This clone showed up just a few times. Authors' data handling: Nucleated cell counts were estimated from reference gene primer amplification. Using immunoSEQ multiplex PCR, the repertoire was profiled, and TCRdb retains in-frame clones only, with some absent. The DNA was the basis for D and trimming; V, J and clone size are from that table. The table records under 300,000 clones, more than 75% of them present only once. The TCR sequence derives from a woman in her seventies with active or convalescent COVID-19. Sequencing was done on a sample of peripheral blood.

Written as DNA, the CDR3 is TGTGCCAGCAGCCAAGGCTACGGAAACACCATATATTTT. It is translated as CASSQGYGNTIYF. The chain links TRBV3-1 (or the pseudogene TRBV3-2) to TRBJ1-3; D is unresolved. V gave up 1 base and J gave up 4 bases, with 5 bases separating them. Germline loops: CDR1 LGHDT, CDR2 YNNKEL (reference sequence). This CDR3 spans 13 amino acids.